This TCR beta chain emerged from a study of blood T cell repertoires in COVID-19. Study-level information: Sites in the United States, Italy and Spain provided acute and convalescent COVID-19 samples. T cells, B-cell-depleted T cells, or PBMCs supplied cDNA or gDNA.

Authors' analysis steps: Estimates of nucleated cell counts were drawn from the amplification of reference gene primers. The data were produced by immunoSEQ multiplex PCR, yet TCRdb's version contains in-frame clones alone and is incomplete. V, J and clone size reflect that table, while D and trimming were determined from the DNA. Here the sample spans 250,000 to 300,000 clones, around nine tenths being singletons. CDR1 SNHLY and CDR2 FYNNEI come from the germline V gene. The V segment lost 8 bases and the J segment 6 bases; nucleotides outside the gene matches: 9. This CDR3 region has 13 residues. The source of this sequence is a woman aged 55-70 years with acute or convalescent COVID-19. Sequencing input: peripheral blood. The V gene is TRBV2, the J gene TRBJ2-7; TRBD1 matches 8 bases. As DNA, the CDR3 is TGTGCCAGCTCTGTGACAGGGGTCCCCGAGCAGTACTTC. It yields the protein CASSVTGVPEQYF.